These T cell receptor beta chains were read from a single sample in a study of cytomegalovirus exposure and HLA in healthy donors. TCRdb's table, derived via immunoSEQ multiplex PCR, lists solely in-frame clones and lacks some. The sample records 130,000 to 150,000 clones, about 82% being singletons. The sequencing sample was made of PBMCs. The receptors shown here come from a male donor in good health and CMV-seronegative. Both conserved end residues are part of each CDR3. Each record gives: J gene, D gene, V gene, clone size, CDR3 protein, CDR3 DNA. The D gene is left open where the match is weak. Some rows mark clone size as missing; the rest say once, few, many or name a class of expanded clone.

TRBJ2-5 | TRBD2 | TRBV7-9 | NA | CASSRATSGQETQYF | TGTGCCAGCAGCCGGGCCACTAGCGGTCAAGAGACCCAGTACTTC
TRBJ1-6 | TRBD1 | TRBV11-1 | NA | CASSLYRGYGSPLHF | TGTGCCAGCAGCTTATACAGGGGTTATGGTTCACCCCTCCACTTT
TRBJ2-7 | TRBD1 | TRBV6-5 | NA | CASNRGQGTNEQYF | TGTGCCAGCAATCGCGGACAGGGGACAAACGAGCAGTACTTC
TRBJ1-1 | TRBD1 | TRBV5-6 | NA | CASSLTGEDTEAFF | TGTGCCAGCAGCCTTACAGGGGAGGACACTGAAGCTTTCTTT
TRBJ2-3 | TRBD1 | TRBV30 | NA | CAWSVGQGAADTQYF | TGTGCCTGGAGTGTAGGTCAGGGGGCGGCCGATACGCAGTATTTT
TRBJ1-4 | NA | TRBV6-6 | NA | CASSYSRQDNEKLFF | TGTGCCAGCAGTTACTCGAGACAGGATAATGAAAAACTGTTTTTT
TRBJ2-5 | NA | TRBV19 | NA | CASSPSIQETQYF | TGTGCCAGTAGTCCGTCTATACAAGAGACCCAGTACTTC
TRBJ2-1 | NA | TRBV6-4 | NA | CASSDWATGAQFF | TGTGCCAGCAGTGACTGGGCGACGGGAGCTCAGTTCTTC
TRBJ2-6 | TRBD2 | TRBV4-2 | NA | CASSQDIRLAISGANVLTF | TGTGCCAGCAGCCAAGACATTCGACTAGCGATCTCTGGGGCCAACGTCCTGACTTTC
TRBJ2-7 | NA | TRBV7-9 | NA | CASSLSYEQYF | TGTGCCAGCAGCCTCTCCTACGAGCAGTACTTC
TRBJ2-3 | TRBD1 | TRBV7-9 | once | CASSLIQGVPDTQYF | TGTGCCAGCAGCTTAATCCAGGGGGTCCCAGATACGCAGTATTTT
TRBJ2-2 | NA | TRBV9 | NA | CASSVGLAVNTGELFF | TGTGCCAGCAGCGTAGGTTTAGCGGTGAACACCGGGGAGCTGTTTTTT
TRBJ2-5 | TRBD1 | TRBV6-5 | NA | CASSYSTGKSETQYF | TGTGCCAGCAGTTACTCGACAGGGAAGAGCGAGACCCAGTACTTC
TRBJ1-1 | NA | TRBV7-8 | NA | CASRLVPGLTNTEAFF | TGTGCCAGCAGGTTAGTCCCGGGACTGACGAACACTGAAGCTTTCTTT
TRBJ2-2 | TRBD2 | TRBV5-1 | NA | CASSLRRLAGEANTGELFF | TGCGCCAGCAGCTTAAGAAGACTAGCGGGAGAAGCGAACACCGGGGAGCTGTTTTTT
TRBJ2-3 | NA | TRBV4-1 | NA | CASSHTSEGRGFTDTQYF | TGCGCCAGCAGCCATACCTCGGAGGGGCGGGGATTCACAGATACGCAGTATTTT
TRBJ1-1 | NA | TRBV6-4 | NA | CASRADSPKNTEAFF | TGTGCCAGCAGAGCAGACAGCCCAAAGAACACTGAAGCTTTCTTT
TRBJ2-7 | NA | TRBV27 | NA | CASSLSPGTYEQYF | TGTGCCAGCAGTTTATCCCCGGGTACCTACGAGCAGTACTTC
TRBJ1-4 | NA | TRBV19 | NA | CASSTTVTNEKLFF | TGTGCCAGTAGTACGACAGTGACTAATGAAAAACTGTTTTTT
TRBJ2-1 | NA | TRBV5-6 | NA | CASSIVPSSYNEQFF | TGTGCCAGCAGCATTGTCCCGAGCTCCTACAATGAGCAGTTCTTC
TRBJ1-3 | TRBD1 | TRBV13 | NA | CASSYGTGGGNTIYF | TGTGCCAGCAGCTACGGGACAGGGGGTGGAAACACCATATATTTT
TRBJ1-1 | NA | TRBV6-6 | NA | CASSSPRVTEAFF | TGTGCCAGCAGTTCTCCGCGGGTAACTGAAGCTTTCTTT
TRBJ1-3 | TRBD1 | TRBV7-8 | few | CASSPRTGVTGNTIYF | TGTGCCAGCAGCCCTAGGACAGGGGTTACTGGAAACACCATATATTTT
TRBJ2-6 | NA | TRBV2 | NA | CASSAMAGPSGANVLTF | TGTGCCAGCAGTGCGATGGCAGGGCCCTCTGGGGCCAACGTCCTGACTTTC
TRBJ2-7 | NA | TRBV11-2 | NA | CASSLDSRGSYEQYF | TGTGCCAGCAGCTTAGATTCTCGGGGTTCCTACGAGCAGTACTTC
TRBJ2-5 | TRBD2 | TRBV5-1 | NA | CASSLASGSKETQYF | TGCGCCAGCAGCTTGGCTAGCGGGAGTAAAGAGACCCAGTACTTC